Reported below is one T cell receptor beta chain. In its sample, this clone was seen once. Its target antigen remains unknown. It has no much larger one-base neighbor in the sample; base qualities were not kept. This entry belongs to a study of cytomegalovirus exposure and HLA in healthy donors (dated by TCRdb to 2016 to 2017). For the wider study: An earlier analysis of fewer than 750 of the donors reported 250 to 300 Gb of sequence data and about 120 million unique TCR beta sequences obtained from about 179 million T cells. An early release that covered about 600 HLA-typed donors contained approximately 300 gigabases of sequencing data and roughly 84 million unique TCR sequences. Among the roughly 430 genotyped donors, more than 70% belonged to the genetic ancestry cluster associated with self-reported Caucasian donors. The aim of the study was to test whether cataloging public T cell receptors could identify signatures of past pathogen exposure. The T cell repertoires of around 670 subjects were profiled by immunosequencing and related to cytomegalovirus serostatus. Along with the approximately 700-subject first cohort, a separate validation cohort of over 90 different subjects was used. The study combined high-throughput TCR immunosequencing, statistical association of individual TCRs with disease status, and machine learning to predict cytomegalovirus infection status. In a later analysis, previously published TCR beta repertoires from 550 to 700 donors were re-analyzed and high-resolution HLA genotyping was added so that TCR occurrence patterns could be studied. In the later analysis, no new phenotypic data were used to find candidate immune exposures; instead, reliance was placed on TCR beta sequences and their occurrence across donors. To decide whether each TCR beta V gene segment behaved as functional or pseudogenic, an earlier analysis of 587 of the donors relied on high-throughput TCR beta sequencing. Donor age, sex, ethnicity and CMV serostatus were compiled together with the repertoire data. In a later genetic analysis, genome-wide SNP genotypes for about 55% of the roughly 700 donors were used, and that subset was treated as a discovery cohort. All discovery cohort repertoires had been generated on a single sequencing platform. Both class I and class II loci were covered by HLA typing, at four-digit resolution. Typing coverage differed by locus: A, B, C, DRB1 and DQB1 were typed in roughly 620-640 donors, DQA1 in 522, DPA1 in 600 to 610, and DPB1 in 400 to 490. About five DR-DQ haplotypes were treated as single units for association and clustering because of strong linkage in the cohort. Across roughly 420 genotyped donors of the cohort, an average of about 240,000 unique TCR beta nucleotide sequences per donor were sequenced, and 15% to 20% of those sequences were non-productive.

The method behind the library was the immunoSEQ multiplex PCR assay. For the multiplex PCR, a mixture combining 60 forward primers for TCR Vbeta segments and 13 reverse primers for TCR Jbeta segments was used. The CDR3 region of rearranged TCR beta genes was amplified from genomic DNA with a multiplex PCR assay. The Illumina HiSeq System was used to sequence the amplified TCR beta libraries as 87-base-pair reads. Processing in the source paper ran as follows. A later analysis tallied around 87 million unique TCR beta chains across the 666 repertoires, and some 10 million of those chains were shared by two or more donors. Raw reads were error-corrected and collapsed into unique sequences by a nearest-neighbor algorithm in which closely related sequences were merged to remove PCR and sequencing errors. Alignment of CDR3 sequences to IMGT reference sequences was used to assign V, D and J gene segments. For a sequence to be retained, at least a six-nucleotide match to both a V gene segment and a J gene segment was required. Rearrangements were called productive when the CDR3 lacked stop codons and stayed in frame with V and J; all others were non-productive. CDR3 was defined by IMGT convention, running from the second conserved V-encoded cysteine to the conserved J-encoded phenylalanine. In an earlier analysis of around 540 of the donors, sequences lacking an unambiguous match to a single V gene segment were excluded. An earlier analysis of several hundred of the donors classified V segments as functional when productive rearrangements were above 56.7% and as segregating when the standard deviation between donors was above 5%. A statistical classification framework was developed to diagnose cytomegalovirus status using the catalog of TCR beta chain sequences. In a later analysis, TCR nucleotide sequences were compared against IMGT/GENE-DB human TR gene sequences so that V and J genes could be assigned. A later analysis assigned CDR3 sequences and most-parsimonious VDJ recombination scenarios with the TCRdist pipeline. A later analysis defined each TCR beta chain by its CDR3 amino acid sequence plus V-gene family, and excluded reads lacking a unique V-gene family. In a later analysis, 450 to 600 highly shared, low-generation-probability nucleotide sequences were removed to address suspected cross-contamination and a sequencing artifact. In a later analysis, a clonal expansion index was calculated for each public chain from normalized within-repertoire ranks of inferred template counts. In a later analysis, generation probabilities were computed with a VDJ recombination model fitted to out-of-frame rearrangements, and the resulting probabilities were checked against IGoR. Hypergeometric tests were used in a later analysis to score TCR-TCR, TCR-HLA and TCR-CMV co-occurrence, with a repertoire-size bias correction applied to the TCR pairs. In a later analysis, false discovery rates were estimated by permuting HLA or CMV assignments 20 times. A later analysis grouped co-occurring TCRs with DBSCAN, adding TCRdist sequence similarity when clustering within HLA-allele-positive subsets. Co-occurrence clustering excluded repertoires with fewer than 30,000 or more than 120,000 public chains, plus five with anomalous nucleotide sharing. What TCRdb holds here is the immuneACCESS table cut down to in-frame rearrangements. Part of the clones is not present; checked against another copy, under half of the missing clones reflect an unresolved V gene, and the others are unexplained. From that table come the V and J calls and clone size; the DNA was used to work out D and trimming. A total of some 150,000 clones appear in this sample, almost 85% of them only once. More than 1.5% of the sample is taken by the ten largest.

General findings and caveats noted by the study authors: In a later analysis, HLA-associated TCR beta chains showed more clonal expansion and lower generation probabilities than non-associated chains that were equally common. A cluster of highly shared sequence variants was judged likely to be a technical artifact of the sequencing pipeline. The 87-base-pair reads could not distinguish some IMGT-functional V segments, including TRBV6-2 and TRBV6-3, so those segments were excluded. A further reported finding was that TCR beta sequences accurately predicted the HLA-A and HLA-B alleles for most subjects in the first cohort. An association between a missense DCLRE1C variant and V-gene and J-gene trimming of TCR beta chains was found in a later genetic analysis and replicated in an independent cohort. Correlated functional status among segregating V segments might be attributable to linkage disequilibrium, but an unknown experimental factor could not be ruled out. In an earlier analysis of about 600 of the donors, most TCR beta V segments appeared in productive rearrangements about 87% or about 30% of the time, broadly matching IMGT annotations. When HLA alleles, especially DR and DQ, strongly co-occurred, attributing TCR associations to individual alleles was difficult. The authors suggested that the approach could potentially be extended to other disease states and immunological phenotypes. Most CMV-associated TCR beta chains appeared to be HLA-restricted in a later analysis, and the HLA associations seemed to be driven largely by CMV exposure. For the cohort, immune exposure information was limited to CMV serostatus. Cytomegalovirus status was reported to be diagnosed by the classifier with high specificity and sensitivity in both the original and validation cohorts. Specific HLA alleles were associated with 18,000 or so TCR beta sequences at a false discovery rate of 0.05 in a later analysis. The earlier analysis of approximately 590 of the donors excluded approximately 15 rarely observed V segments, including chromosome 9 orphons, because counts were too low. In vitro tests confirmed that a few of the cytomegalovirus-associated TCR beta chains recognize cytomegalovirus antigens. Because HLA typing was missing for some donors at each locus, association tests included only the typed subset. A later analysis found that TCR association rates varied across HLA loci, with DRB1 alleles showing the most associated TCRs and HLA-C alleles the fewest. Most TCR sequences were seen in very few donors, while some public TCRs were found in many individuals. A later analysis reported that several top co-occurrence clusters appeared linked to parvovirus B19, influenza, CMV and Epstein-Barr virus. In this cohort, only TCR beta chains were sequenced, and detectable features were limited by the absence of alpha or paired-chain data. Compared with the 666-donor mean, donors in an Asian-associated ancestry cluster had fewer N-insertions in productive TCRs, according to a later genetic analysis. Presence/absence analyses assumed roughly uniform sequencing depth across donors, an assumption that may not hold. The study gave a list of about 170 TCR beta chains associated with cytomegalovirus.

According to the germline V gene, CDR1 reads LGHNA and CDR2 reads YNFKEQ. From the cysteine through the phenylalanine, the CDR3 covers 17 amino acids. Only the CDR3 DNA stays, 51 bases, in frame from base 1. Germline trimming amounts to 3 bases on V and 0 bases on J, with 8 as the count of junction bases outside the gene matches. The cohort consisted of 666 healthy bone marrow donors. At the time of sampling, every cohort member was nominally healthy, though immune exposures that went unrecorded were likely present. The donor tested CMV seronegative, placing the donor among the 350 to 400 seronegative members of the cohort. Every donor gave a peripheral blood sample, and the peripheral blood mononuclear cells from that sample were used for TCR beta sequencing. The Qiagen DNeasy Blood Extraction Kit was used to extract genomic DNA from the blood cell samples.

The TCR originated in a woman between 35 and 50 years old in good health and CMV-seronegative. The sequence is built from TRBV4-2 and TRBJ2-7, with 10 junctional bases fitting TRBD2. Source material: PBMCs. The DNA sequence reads TGTGCCAGCAGCCAGGGGGGGCCTAGCGGGAGCTCCTACGAGCAGTACTTC. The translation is CASSQGGPSGSSYEQYF.